This T cell receptor (beta chain) was sequenced in a study of blood T cell repertoires in COVID-19. Whole-study context: Acute and convalescent COVID-19 specimens originated in the United States, Italy and Spain.

TCRdb's copy holds only in-frame clones and misses some; the assay was immunoSEQ multiplex PCR. The data hold around 250,000 clones, with less than 90% observed a single time. CDR1 and CDR2 (germline): SGHRS, YFSETQ. This CDR3 comprises 15 residues. Trimming stripped 2 bases from V and 2 bases from J, with 12 bases between. The chain uses TRBV5-1 and TRBJ2-3; no definite D call. Material for sequencing was peripheral blood. The origin of this receptor is a man aged 60 to 75 who had recovered from COVID-19. CDR3 loop: CASSFGQVYTDTQYF. The CDR3 nucleotides read TGCGCCAGCAGCTTTGGGCAGGTCTACACAGATACGCAGTATTTT.